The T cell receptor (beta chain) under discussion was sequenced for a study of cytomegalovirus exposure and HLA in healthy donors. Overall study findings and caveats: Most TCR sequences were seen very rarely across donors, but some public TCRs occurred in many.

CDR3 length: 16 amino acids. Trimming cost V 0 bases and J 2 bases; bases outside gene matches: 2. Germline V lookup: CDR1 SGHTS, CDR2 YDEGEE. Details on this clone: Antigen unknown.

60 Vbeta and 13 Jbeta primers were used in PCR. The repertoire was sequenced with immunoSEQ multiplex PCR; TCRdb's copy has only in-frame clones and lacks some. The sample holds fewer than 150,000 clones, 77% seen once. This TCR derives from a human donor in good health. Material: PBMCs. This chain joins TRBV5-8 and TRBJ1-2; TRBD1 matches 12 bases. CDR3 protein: CASSLGGTGGNYGYTF. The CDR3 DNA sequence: TGTGCCAGCAGCTTGGGCGGGACAGGGGGCAACTATGGCTACACCTTC.